The next 10 T cell receptor beta chains were all read from a single sample in a study of cytomegalovirus exposure and HLA in healthy donors. Amplification used 60 Vbeta primers and 13 Jbeta primers. Assay used: immunoSEQ multiplex PCR; TCRdb lists only in-frame clones, some missing. The sample consists of 90,000 to 150,000 clones, roughly 82% of them appearing once. The specimen was PBMCs. The source of these receptors is a woman aged 18-30 years in good health and CMV-seronegative.

The V gene is TRBV6-1, the J gene TRBJ2-3; 9 bases match TRBD2. From germline, CDR1 is MNHNS and CDR2 SASEGT. This CDR3 has 15 amino acids. J was trimmed by 1 base and V by 2 bases; bases with no gene match: 1. The CDR3 region is CASSEQRGGTDTQYF. In nucleotides, the CDR3 is TGTGCCAGCAGTGAACAGCGGGGGGGCACAGATACGCAGTATTTT.

This clone was counted a few times. This chain uses TRBV6-1 with TRBJ1-1, with D perhaps matching TRBD1 (5 bases). Trimming left V 0 bases short and J 0 bases short, with 11 bases between. The length of the CDR3 is 16 residues. Looked up from germline, CDR1 is MNHNS and CDR2 is SASEGT. The DNA for the CDR3 is TGTGCCAGCAGTGAAGCAGATCAGGGTTTGAACACTGAAGCTTTCTTT. Amino acid sequence: CASSEADQGLNTEAFF.

This chain joins TRBV18 and TRBJ1-4; TRBD1 aligns across 9 bases. The J segment lost 7 bases and the V segment lost 3 bases, leaving 9 bases of the junction unmatched. CDR1 is KGHSH and CDR2 is LQKENI in the germline V gene. This CDR3 comprises 16 residues. The CDR3: CASSPTVGQGGEKLFF. The CDR3 nucleotides are TGTGCCAGCTCACCTACGGTGGGACAGGGTGGTGAAAAACTGTTTTTT.

The chain combines TRBV5-1 with TRBJ1-1, with TRBD1 matching over 8 bases. This CDR3 is 14 amino acids long. CDR1 and CDR2 (germline): SGHRS, YFSETQ. V lost 4 bases, J lost 6 bases, and 8 bases stayed unmatched. CDR3 in amino acids: CASSAGTGMAEAFF. CDR3 sequence (DNA): TGCGCCAGCAGCGCTGGGACAGGTATGGCTGAAGCTTTCTTT.

The chain recombines TRBV5-6 with TRBJ2-7, with a weak D call TRBD1 (5 bases). Germline CDR1 is SGHDT and CDR2 is YYEEEE. This CDR3 comprises 14 residues. V lost 2 bases, J lost 1 base, and 10 bases lay in between. CDR3 region: CASSFPGSSYEQYF. CDR3 DNA: TGTGCCAGCAGCTTCCCAGGGTCTTCCTACGAGCAGTACTTC.

The chain couples TRBV5-6 to TRBJ2-7; the match to TRBD2 covers 8 bases. There are 14 residues in the CDR3. J lost 3 bases, V lost 4 bases, and 6 bases had no gene match. Germline values: CDR1 SGHDT, CDR2 YYEEEE. The chain's CDR3 is CASSPGLGDYEQYF. The DNA for the CDR3 is TGTGCCAGCAGCCCGGGACTAGGGGACTACGAGCAGTACTTC.

J is TRBJ2-3 and V is TRBV11-2; perhaps TRBD2 as D (7 bases). The germline V gene encodes CDR1 SGHAT and CDR2 FQNNGV. This CDR3 is built from 16 residues. V lost 2 bases and J lost 0, with 12 bases in between. The CDR3 sequence is CASSLWGGASTDTQYF. Here the CDR3 DNA reads TGTGCCAGCAGCTTATGGGGGGGGGCTAGCACAGATACGCAGTATTTT.

The rearrangement links TRBV7-8 to TRBJ2-7; 9 bases line up with TRBD1. This CDR3 is 14 amino acids long. Unmatched junction bases numbered 6, after V lost 6 bases and J lost 3 bases. Germline lookup yields CDR1 SGHVS and CDR2 FQNEAQ. The CDR3 nucleotides are TGTGCCAGCAGACCTACGACAGGGGGCTACGAGCAGTACTTC. This encodes CASRPTTGGYEQYF.

The rearrangement uses TRBV2 and TRBJ2-6; TRBD1 aligns across 7 bases. The CDR3 consists of 17 residues. Germline V gene lookup returns CDR1 SNHLY and CDR2 FYNNEI. V trimming: 7 bases; J trimming: 0 bases; junction bases outside the gene matches: 9. The DNA of the CDR3 is TGTGCCAGCATAGGTAGGGGGCGTCCCTCTGGGGCCAACGTCCTGACTTTC. Translating gives CASIGRGRPSGANVLTF.

The chain uses TRBV6-5 and TRBJ1-3; D may be TRBD1 (5 bases). Germline V CDR1 and CDR2: MNHEY, SVGAGI. The CDR3 length is 15 residues. V lost 1 base to trimming and J lost 4 bases, with 11 bases between them. The CDR3 here is CASSYLIGAGNTIYF. The CDR3 DNA follows: TGTGCCAGCAGTTACTTAATAGGGGCGGGAAACACCATATATTTT.